This T cell receptor (beta chain) came from a study of graft-versus-host responses after intestinal transplantation (dated by TCRdb to the early 2020s). For context, the study as a whole: Multivisceral, liver-intestinal, or isolated intestinal transplants were received by the recipients. Every recipient was given anti-thymocyte globulin induction, followed by approximately 3 years of maintenance tacrolimus and steroids. Graft-versus-host and host-versus-graft alloreactive T cell clones were tracked in the graft, circulation and bone marrow after intestinal transplantation using bulk TCR-beta CDR3 sequencing. To identify alloreactive clones, pre-transplant mixed lymphocyte reaction products were sequenced and then compared with unstimulated pre-transplant donor and recipient T cells. A cohort of 24 intestinal transplant recipients, including one retransplant, was enrolled, and a few patients lacking pretransplant specimens were excluded. A peak of at least 4% donor T cells among recipient peripheral blood mononuclear cells was the definition used for donor T cell macrochimerism. Rather than going through the commercial service, samples from a few later patients were sequenced in-house on an Illumina MiSeq and processed with MiXCR.

For CDR1 and CDR2, the germline V gene lists MDHEN and SYDVKM. Between the V and J ends, shortened by 5 bases and 1 base respectively, the junction contains 12 bases. The CDR3 runs 14 residues from the cysteine to the phenylalanine. CDR3 DNA is the only sequence kept; it has 42 bases, read in frame from the first base. The paper as a whole reports these results and caveats: Early after transplant, peak levels of circulating GvH clones were associated with declines in HvG clones. Conclusions were limited by the relatively low number and heterogeneity of intestinal transplant patients. GvH clones were detected in recipient bone marrow, and some appeared earlier in ileal mucosa or blood, consistent with an intestinal mucosal origin. In patients with donor T cell macrochimerism, the allografts had high GvH to HvG T cell clonal ratios.

The protocol used for the library was the immunoSEQ multiplex PCR assay. In most patients, genomic DNA was isolated using the Qiagen DNeasy Blood and Tissue Kit and sent frozen to Adaptive Biotechnologies for TCR sequencing. High-throughput TCR-beta CDR3 sequencing of genomic DNA from most patients was performed by Adaptive Biotechnologies. The authors' analysis ran thus. Adaptive's ImmunoSEQ software supplied the TCR sequencing data for around 17 patients, while MiXCR and VDJtools were used to process a few other patients. To correct CD4 versus CD8 sorting errors, any sequence found in both subsets at a frequency ratio below 5:1 was removed. CDR3 nucleotide sequences shared between donor and recipient were removed because their origin could not be assigned. At least 2-fold expansion over unstimulated cells and a minimum CFSE-low frequency of 0.002% (template counts) or 0.001% (read counts) were required for clones to be classified as alloreactive. Clones detected in sequenced pre-transplant spleen, lymph node, or MLR CFSE-low populations of the donor or recipient were defined as mappable. The cumulative frequency of alloreactive clones was calculated as a percentage of all sequences, weighted by copy number. TCRdb limited this immuneACCESS table to in-frame rearrangements with V and J called. A share of clones is missing; checked studies link under half to unresolved V genes, and the rest is unexplained. The V and J calls and clone size come from that table; D and trimming were worked out from the DNA. Counted in this sample were under 150,000 clones; about 95% of them appeared once. Over 2.5% of the sample belongs to the ten largest clones.

As concerns this clone: Which antigen it targets is not known. Base qualities are not recorded, but no much larger clone differs from it by a single base.

The label giving this sample's time point can be read as: cells obtained before transplantation from donor or recipient. CD3+CD4+ and CD3+CD8+ populations were FACS-sorted from unstimulated pre-transplant donor and recipient cells taken from spleen or lymph nodes. The chain was built from TRBV28 and TRBJ2-7; the D gene lacks a confident call. The sequencing used unstimulated CD8+ T cells sorted from spleen or lymph node cells, collected before intestinal transplant. This TCR was recovered from a human donor who received an intestinal transplant. The CDR3 reads CASSPIAASYEQYF. The DNA sequence is given as TGTGCCAGCAGTCCTATAGCAGCGTCCTACGAGCAGTACTTC.